This T cell receptor (beta chain) was identified during a study of control samples from healthy donors and cancer patients. Germline-derived CDR1 and CDR2 are SGHDT and YYEEEE. The trim removed 4 bases at V and 4 bases at J, leaving 7 bases unmatched. The CDR3 is 15 residues long. Generated by immunoSEQ multiplex PCR, the TCRdb table keeps only in-frame clones and is missing some. The table includes roughly 150,000 clones, about 94% detected once. Sequenced material: blood. The TCR comes from a man aged 50 to 59 in good health. V usage is TRBV5-6 and J usage is TRBJ1-1; TRBD1 aligns across 10 bases. CDR3 in DNA: TGTGCCAGCAGCATCCGACAGGGGGCGATCACTGAAGCTTTCTTT. It yields the protein CASSIRQGAITEAFF.